This TCR beta chain was retrieved from a study of human T cells and chemical hapten exposure. TCRdb passed the RACE reads through MiXCR, listing each CDR3 protein once. Of more than 85,000 distinct CDR3 sequences in the sample, about a tenth are singletons; the top ten hold around 3%. Indicated time point: patch test 2, 6 weeks after DPC sensitization. Treatment: therapeutic diphenylcyclopropenone sensitization with weekly scalp DPC. Looked up from germline, CDR1 is SEHNR and CDR2 is FQNEAQ (reference sequence). The CDR3 totals 15 residues. The V gene lost 1 base and the J gene lost 4 bases, with 13 bases spanning the gap.

The gene calls are TRBV7-9 and TRBJ2-5, with D perhaps TRBD1 (6 bases). This receptor was identified in a middle-aged woman with alopecia areata. Some clones in this sample may be carry-over from other donors' samples. Sequences were derived from whole blood, sampled in connection with sensitization to the hapten diphenylcyclopropenone (DPC). The CDR3 sequence: CASSLVLGGVETQYF. As DNA, the CDR3 is TGTGCCAGCAGCTTAGTTCTAGGGGGAGTAGAGACCCAGTACTTC.